These T cell receptor beta chains were read from a single sample in a study of lymphopenia after photon versus proton radiotherapy. The repertoire was sequenced with immunoSEQ multiplex PCR; TCRdb's copy has only in-frame clones and lacks some. Of approximately 160,000 clones detected, approximately 91% appear once; the ten largest clones hold about 4.3%. The sample consisted of peripheral blood, taken from a patient treated with photon-based radiotherapy. All receptors derive from a man aged 50-60 years with gastric cancer. Both conserved end residues are part of each CDR3. The D gene is left open where the match is weak. Size is omitted from some rows. Given values are once, few, many or a class for expanded clones.

v_gene	j_gene	d_gene	abundance	CDR3nt	CDR3aa
TRBV11-2	TRBJ1-3	NA	NA	TGTGCCAGCAGCTTAGGGTTTTCTGCAGGCCGGGGAAACACCATATATTTT	CASSLGFSAGRGNTIYF
TRBV29-1	TRBJ1-5	NA	NA	TGCAGCGTCGCCCGGGACAAGAATCAGCCCCAGCATTTT	CSVARDKNQPQHF
TRBV4-2	TRBJ2-3	TRBD1	once	TGTGCCAGCAGCCAAGATACAGGGGGCCTTGGGAATACGCAGTATTTT	CASSQDTGGLGNTQYF
TRBV2	TRBJ1-1	TRBD1	NA	TGTGCCAGCAACCCGGGACAGGGAAACACTGAAGCTTTCTTT	CASNPGQGNTEAFF
TRBV9	TRBJ1-5	TRBD1	NA	TGTGCCAGCAGCGCCGACAGGGGGAACACCCAGCCCCAGCATTTT	CASSADRGNTQPQHF
TRBV5-6	TRBJ2-7	NA	NA	TGTGCCAGCAGCGTAACCCAGGGACGTCGCTACGAGCAGTACTTC	CASSVTQGRRYEQYF
TRBV25-1	TRBJ2-7	NA	NA	TGTGCCAGCAGTGATAGCCTTACGGGATCCTACGAGCAGTACTTC	CASSDSLTGSYEQYF
TRBV7-2	TRBJ1-2	NA	NA	TGTGCCAGCAGCCGACCCGAGGGGAGCGGCGGCTACACCTTC	CASSRPEGSGGYTF
TRBV19	TRBJ2-3	NA	NA	TGTGCCAGTAGTAGCCGCACAGATACGCAGTATTTT	CASSSRTDTQYF
TRBV7-3	TRBJ2-2	NA	NA	TGTGCCAGCAGCTTAACAAGCCTCGGCTCGAACACCGGGGAGCTGTTTTTT	CASSLTSLGSNTGELFF
TRBV7-2	TRBJ1-5	NA	NA	TGTGCCAGCAGCTTAGATCGGGTCCAGAATCAGCCCCAGCATTTT	CASSLDRVQNQPQHF
TRBV5-6	TRBJ1-1	NA	once	TGTGCCAGCAGCTTGGTTGGGGGCACCTTACTTACTGAAGCTTTCTTT	CASSLVGGTLLTEAFF
TRBV19	TRBJ1-2	NA	NA	TGTGCCAGTAGTACCCGTAGGGACATTGAGGACTATGGCTACACCTTC	CASSTRRDIEDYGYTF
TRBV4-3	TRBJ2-3	NA	NA	TGCGCCAGCAGCCTCTTTTATAGTAGCGCAAGCACAGATACGCAGTATTTT	CASSLFYSSASTDTQYF
TRBV4-1	TRBJ1-2	NA	NA	TGCGCCAGCAGCCATATCGGGAGGGGACCTAACTATGGCTACACCTTC	CASSHIGRGPNYGYTF
TRBV2	TRBJ2-2	NA	NA	TGTGCCACCACCGCAGCCAACACCGGGGAGCTGTTTTTT	CATTAANTGELFF
TRBV11-2	TRBJ2-1	TRBD2	NA	TGTGCCAGCAGCCCGGTAGCGGGAGGGAGGAATGAGCAGTTCTTC	CASSPVAGGRNEQFF
TRBV7-9	TRBJ1-1	NA	NA	TGTGCCAGCAGCTTAAGGGATGCTTTCTTT	CASSLRDAFF
TRBV28	TRBJ2-3	NA	NA	TGTGCCAGCAGTTCACCCATAAATAGGGGGGCAGATACGCAGTATTTT	CASSSPINRGADTQYF
TRBV11-2	TRBJ2-7	TRBD1	NA	TGTGCCAGCAGCTTAGTGGGGACAGGCCGCGGTGGCGAGCAGTACTTC	CASSLVGTGRGGEQYF
TRBV29-1	TRBJ2-3	TRBD2	once	TGCAGCGTTGCTCTCCGGGGTTGGCGGGAGATTAACACAGATACGCAGTATTTT	CSVALRGWREINTDTQYF
TRBV2	TRBJ1-4	NA	NA	TGTGCCAGCAGCGTACAAACTAATGAAAAACTGTTTTTT	CASSVQTNEKLFF
TRBV28	TRBJ1-1	NA	NA	TGTGCCAGCAACCCCAGGAACACTGAAGCTTTCTTT	CASNPRNTEAFF
TRBV5-1	TRBJ2-7	NA	once	TGCGCCAGCAGCTTGTGGGAGGGGGCTTTGAAAGAGCAGTACTTC	CASSLWEGALKEQYF
TRBV9	TRBJ1-4	NA	NA	TGTGCCAGCAGCGTAGAGATGGATAGGGGTAACGAAAAACTGTTTTTT	CASSVEMDRGNEKLFF
TRBV6-5	TRBJ1-1	TRBD1	NA	TGTGCCAGCAGGGTTAACAGGGGGGAAAATACTGAAGCTTTCTTT	CASRVNRGENTEAFF
TRBV5-1	TRBJ2-1	TRBD1	once	TGCGCCAGCAGCTTGGCCAATCAGGACAGGCCTCGTAATGAGCAGTTCTTC	CASSLANQDRPRNEQFF
TRBV7-6	TRBJ2-7	NA	NA	TGTGCCAGCAGCTTTGGGAACGAGCAGTACTTC	CASSFGNEQYF
TRBV19	TRBJ1-1	NA	once	TGTGCCAGTAGTACCACAGCAGGCACTGAAGCTTTCTTT	CASSTTAGTEAFF
TRBV10-3	TRBJ2-7	NA	NA	TGTGCCATCAGCGGTAGTGGGGACGAGCAGTACTTC	CAISGSGDEQYF
TRBV19	TRBJ2-7	TRBD1	few	TGTGCCAGTAGGATGACAGGGGAACACTACGAGCAGTACTTC	CASRMTGEHYEQYF
TRBV18	TRBJ2-7	TRBD2	NA	TGTGCCAGCTCAAAGCGGGAGGGCACCCACGAGCAGTACTTC	CASSKREGTHEQYF
TRBV11-2	TRBJ2-2	TRBD1	NA	TGTGCCAGCAGCTTAACAGGGGGCTCTAACACCGGGGAGCTGTTTTTT	CASSLTGGSNTGELFF
TRBV28	TRBJ2-7	NA	NA	TGTGCCAGCACTACGGGATCCTCCTACGAGCAGTACTTC	CASTTGSSYEQYF
TRBV19	TRBJ2-5	NA	NA	TGTGCCAGTAAAAATACAGGGCAGAAGACCCAGTACTTC	CASKNTGQKTQYF
TRBV5-1	TRBJ1-2	NA	NA	TGCGCCAGCAGCTTACCAGAGAACTATGGCTACACCTTC	CASSLPENYGYTF
TRBV19	TRBJ2-3	TRBD2	NA	TGTGCCAGTAGGGTTAGCGGGAGCACAGATACGCAGTATTTT	CASRVSGSTDTQYF
TRBV30	TRBJ1-5	NA	NA	TGTGCCTGGAGTAAGGGTACCAATCAGCCCCAGCATTTT	CAWSKGTNQPQHF
TRBV6-1	TRBJ1-2	NA	NA	TGTGCCACCAACGTCGGGCAGCACTATGGCTACACCTTC	CATNVGQHYGYTF
TRBV11-2	TRBJ1-1	TRBD1	NA	TGTGCCAGCAGCTACAGGGGGCAGGGCACTGAAGCTTTCTTT	CASSYRGQGTEAFF
TRBV2	TRBJ2-3	NA	NA	TGTGCCAGCAGTGAAACGGGACTCAGCACAGATACGCAGTATTTT	CASSETGLSTDTQYF
TRBV30	TRBJ2-5	NA	NA	TGTGCCTGGAGAGGAGGGAGTGGGATAGAGACCCAGTACTTC	CAWRGGSGIETQYF
TRBV5-1	TRBJ1-1	TRBD1	NA	TGCGCCAGCAGCCCCTATCGTACAGGGGACACTGAAGCTTTCTTT	CASSPYRTGDTEAFF
TRBV5-6	TRBJ1-4	NA	NA	TGTGCCAGCAGCCTCCTCGGGGCAACTAATGAAAAACTGTTTTTT	CASSLLGATNEKLFF